The 26 T cell receptor beta chains below all came from one sample that was sequenced in a study of T cell repertoires in cytomegalovirus infection. What these receptors recognize is not known. TCRdb reprocessed the reads via MiXCR and lists one record per CDR3 protein. The sample holds about 110,000 distinct CDR3 sequences, around 28% seen once. This specimen was CD8+ T cells from cultured PBMCs, taken from culture after CMV antigen stimulation. The source is a human donor in good health (CMV status not recorded). Some clones in this sample may be carry-over from other donors' samples.

This clonotype was recorded at least ten times. The chain joins TRBV7-8 to TRBJ2-1; 7 bases are shared with TRBD1. V was clipped by 7 bases and J by 4 bases; unmatched bases: 7. The CDR3 totals 14 residues. Germline V gene sequence: CDR1 SGHVS, CDR2 FQNEAQ. CDR3 DNA sequence: TGTGCCAGCACCCCGGACAGGTTTTACAATGAGCAGTTCTTC. Protein sequence: CASTPDRFYNEQFF.

This clonotype was found a few times. This chain links TRBV7-9 with TRBJ2-3, with 8 bases lining up with TRBD1. The CDR3 has 14 amino acids. Germline loops: CDR1 SEHNR, CDR2 FQNEAQ (reference sequence). With 5 bases clipped from V and 0 bases from J, the junction kept 1 base outside the gene matches. The CDR3 region is CASSRDRSTDTQYF. The CDR3, as DNA: TGTGCCAGCAGCCGGGACAGGAGCACAGATACGCAGTATTTT.

The chain has TRBV28 and TRBJ2-1; perhaps TRBD2 as D (6 bases). Germline CDR1 and CDR2: MDHEN and SYDVKM. Trimming took 6 bases from V and 13 from J, leaving 19 bases between them. The CDR3 totals 13 residues. CDR3 bases: TGTGCCAGCAGCCTCCGGGACTGGGCCCTTCAGTTCTTC. Protein product: CASSLRDWALQFF.

This clonotype was seen only a few times. The chain employs TRBV7-8 and TRBJ2-1, with a weak D call TRBD2 (7 bases). Trimming took off 0 bases at V and 9 bases at J, with 15 bases between the two ends. The germline gives CDR1 SGHVS, CDR2 FQNEAQ. This CDR3 spans 15 amino acids. CDR3 sequence: CASSLAGGPSGEQFF. The CDR3 DNA is TGTGCCAGCAGCTTAGCGGGGGGGCCTTCCGGTGAGCAGTTCTTC.

This clonotype was counted between two and nine times. This chain uses TRBV6-6 with TRBJ1-2; D perhaps matches TRBD1 (6 bases). V lost 4 bases, J lost 6 bases, and 18 bases lay in between. CDR1 is MNHNY and CDR2 is SVGAGI in the germline V gene (reference sequence). The CDR3 runs to 15 residues. The CDR3 DNA sequence: TGTGCCAGCAGTTTAACAGGGTTTAGTTCTGATGGCTACACCTTC. Protein sequence: CASSLTGFSSDGYTF.

This clonotype was seen a handful of times. For the CDR3, the DNA is TGTGCCAGCAGCTTATTTAACACAGATACGCAGTATTTT. This encodes CASSLFNTDTQYF. The chain uses TRBV7-7 and TRBJ2-3, with D unresolved. The CDR3 length is 13 residues. CDR1 is SSHAT, CDR2 FNYEAQ, per germline (reference sequence). The ends were cut back, 2 bases at V and 2 bases at J, with 5 bases in the middle.

This clonotype came up a few times. The genes are TRBV6-5 and TRBJ2-5; D not certain. Trimming pared 0 bases from V and 2 bases from J, leaving 10 bases between. The CDR3 totals 15 residues. Germline-derived CDR1 and CDR2 are MNHEY and SVGAGI. The CDR3 here is CASSYSPGVQETQYF. The CDR3 DNA reads as TGTGCCAGCAGTTACTCTCCGGGCGTACAAGAGACCCAGTACTTC.

This clonotype was detected only a few times. The chain uses TRBV5-6 and TRBJ2-1; TRBD2 aligns across 11 bases. Losses at the gene ends were 4 bases for V and 10 bases for J; bases not matched to a gene: 7. This CDR3 contains 14 residues. Germline assignment: CDR1 SGHDT and CDR2 YYEEEE. The CDR3 here is CASSLAGGPEEQFF. The CDR3 DNA is TGTGCCAGCAGCCTAGCGGGGGGCCCAGAAGAGCAGTTCTTC.

This clonotype was detected many times. The J gene is TRBJ1-2, the V gene TRBV7-8, with 7 bases identical to TRBD1. V trimming: 8 bases; J trimming: 5 bases; junction bases outside the gene matches: 20. The CDR3 contains 17 residues. Germline values: CDR1 SGHVS, CDR2 FQNEAQ. The CDR3 is CASSISSVGRGSYGYTF. The CDR3 bases are TGTGCCAGCTCTATTTCGAGTGTAGGCAGGGGGAGTTATGGCTACACCTTC. Full variable domain (remainder filled in from reference TRBV7-8 and TRBJ1-2): GAGVSQSPRYKVAKRGQDVALRCDPISGHVSLFWYQQALGQGPEFLTYFQNEAQLDKSGLPSDRFFAERPEGSVSTLKIQRTQQEDSAVYLCASSISSVGRGSYGYTFGSGTRLTVV.

The chain links TRBV4-1 to TRBJ1-2; D uncertain. Trimming removed 0 bases at V and 1 base at J, with 15 bases between. The CDR3 spans 17 residues. The V gene's germline CDR1 is MGHRA and CDR2 YSYEKL. CDR3 bases: TGCGCCAGCAGCCAAGAAACTATCCAAGGACGTAACTATGGCTACACCTTC. Its translation is CASSQETIQGRNYGYTF.

J is TRBJ1-2 and V is TRBV5-4, with 7 bases that match TRBD1. In germline, CDR1 is SGHNT, CDR2 YYREEE (reference sequence). The CDR3 has 16 residues. Unmatched junction bases numbered 10, after V lost 1 base and J lost 4 bases. CDR3 region: CASSLKSQGSFYGYTF. CDR3 nucleotides: TGTGCCAGCAGCTTGAAGTCACAGGGGTCGTTCTATGGCTACACCTTC.

In this sample, this clonotype turned up a few times. J is TRBJ2-7 and V is TRBV28, with D perhaps TRBD1 (6 bases). This CDR3 region has 11 residues. V lost 11 bases, J lost 2 bases, and 10 bases lay in between. Germline V CDR1 and CDR2: MDHEN, SYDVKM. CDR3 sequence: CASGDPYEQYF. The DNA of the CDR3 is TGTGCCTCAGGGGATCCCTACGAGCAGTACTTC.

The V call is TRBV6-5, the J call TRBJ2-2, with a possible D match to TRBD1 (6 bases). From germline, CDR1 is MNHEY and CDR2 SVGAGI. The CDR3 extends over 17 amino acids. V was clipped by 0 bases and J by 5 bases, with 16 bases between them. CDR3 region: CASSYSFPGEITGELFF. The CDR3 DNA follows: TGTGCCAGCAGTTACTCGTTCCCAGGGGAAATTACCGGGGAGCTGTTTTTT.

This clonotype was found many times. This chain links TRBV28 with TRBJ2-7; 7 bases map to TRBD2. With 10 bases clipped from V and 0 bases from J, the junction kept 9 bases outside the gene matches. Germline V gene sequence: CDR1 MDHEN, CDR2 SYDVKM. This CDR3 has 14 amino acids. The CDR3 nucleotides read TGTGCCACCACGACGGGGGGACTCTCCTACGAGCAGTACTTC. Amino acids: CATTTGGLSYEQYF. Using reference TRBV28 and TRBJ2-7 for the parts outside the CDR3, the full variable domain is DVKVTQSSRYLVKRTGEKVFLECVQDMDHENMFWYRQDPGLGLRLIYFSYDVKMKEKGDIPEGYSVSREKKERFSLILESASTNQTSMYLCATTTGGLSYEQYFGPGTRLTVT.

V gene TRBV7-9 combines with J gene TRBJ2-5; D possibly corresponds to TRBD1 (5 bases). This CDR3 comprises 17 residues. CDR1 SEHNR and CDR2 FQNEAQ come from the germline V gene (reference sequence). Trimming pared 2 bases from V and 1 base from J, leaving 17 bases between. Here the CDR3 DNA reads TGTGCCAGCAGCTTATGGTTGGACAAATTATTCCAAGAGACCCAGTACTTC. Translating gives CASSLWLDKLFQETQYF.

The chain is built from TRBV7-2 and TRBJ2-3; TRBD2 matches 13 bases. The CDR3 runs to 18 residues. CDR1 SGHTA and CDR2 FQGNSA come from the germline V gene. Losses at the gene ends were 3 bases for V and 3 bases for J; bases not matched to a gene: 9. The CDR3 DNA sequence: TGTGCCAGCAGCTTCCCACTAGCGGGGGGGCCCGGTACAGATACGCAGTATTTT. This gives the protein CASSFPLAGGPGTDTQYF.

This rearrangement joins TRBV5-1 to TRBJ1-1; unclear D gene. Trimming shortened V by 0 bases and J by 6 bases, and 12 bases separated the two germline ends. CDR1 is SGHRS, CDR2 YFSETQ, per germline. CDR3 size: 14 residues. In DNA form, the CDR3 reads TGCGCCAGCAGCTTGGTTGGGGTTGGAGCTGAAGCTTTCTTT. Translating gives CASSLVGVGAEAFF.

The chain couples TRBV12-3 or TRBV12-4 to TRBJ2-7; D is unresolved. Trimming shortened V by 4 bases and J by 7 bases, and 14 bases separated the two germline ends. The CDR3 spans 13 residues. The DNA for the CDR3 is TGTGCCAGCAGTTCCGGGCCGGCTAGTGAGCAGTACTTC. Translated, it gives CASSSGPASEQYF.

This clonotype occurred many times. This sequence joins TRBV4-1 and TRBJ2-1; tentative D call: TRBD2 (6 bases). The CDR3 contains 15 residues. Per the germline V gene, CDR1 is MGHRA and CDR2 is YSYEKL. V was pared by 4 bases and J by 10 bases, with 20 bases between. The CDR3 sequence is CASSRSGGLVKEQFF. The DNA for the CDR3 is TGCGCCAGCAGCCGTTCCGGGGGTTTGGTGAAGGAGCAGTTCTTC.

As concerns this clonotype: A much larger clone lies a single base off, so this may be a read error. The chain has TRBV12-5 and TRBJ1-4; tentatively, D is TRBD1 (6 bases). This CDR3 spans 14 amino acids. Trimming cost V 7 bases and J 5 bases, with 14 bases left between them. The germline V gene has CDR1 LGHNT and CDR2 FRNRAP. The CDR3: CASVPGQANEKLFF. The CDR3 bases are TGTGCTAGTGTCCCGGGACAAGCAAATGAAAAACTGTTTTTT.

The CDR3 reads CASSDGQTSSNQPQHF. CDR3 sequence (DNA): TGTGCCAGCAGTGACGGACAGACAAGTAGCAATCAGCCCCAGCATTTT. The chain is built from TRBV2 and TRBJ1-5; tentative D call: TRBD1 (6 bases). V was cut by 3 bases and J by 0 bases, with 12 bases left in between. The CDR3 spans 16 residues. The germline V gene encodes CDR1 SNHLY and CDR2 FYNNEI. Together with reference TRBV2 and TRBJ1-5, the CDR3 gives the full variable domain: EPEVTQTPSHQVTQMGQEVILRCVPISNHLYFYWYRQILGQKVEFLVSFYNNEISEKSEIFDDQFSVERPDGSNFTLKIRSTKLEDSAMYFCASSDGQTSSNQPQHFGDGTRLSIL.

The chain carries TRBV27 and TRBJ2-5, with D tentatively TRBD1 (6 bases). There are 14 residues in the CDR3. V lost 6 bases, J lost 3 bases, and 14 bases lay in between. Germline CDR1 reads MNHEY; CDR2 reads SMNVEV (reference sequence). The CDR3: CASRSDGQKETQYF. The CDR3 DNA sequence: TGTGCCAGCAGATCCGATGGACAGAAAGAGACCCAGTACTTC.

The V gene is TRBV7-6, the J gene TRBJ2-1; 10 positions agree with TRBD2. The germline gives CDR1 SGHVS, CDR2 FNYEAQ. V trimming: 5 bases; J trimming: 2 bases; junction bases outside the gene matches: 9. The CDR3 consists of 17 residues. The CDR3 DNA reads TGTGCCAGCAGCCCGTCTAGCGGGGGCATCACCTACAATGAGCAGTTCTTC. Protein: CASSPSSGGITYNEQFF.

Of note for this clonotype: One base away lies a much larger clone, so this may be a sequencing read error. V gene TRBV5-1 combines with J gene TRBJ2-2; weak D call: TRBD2 (6 bases). Germline assignment: CDR1 SGHRS and CDR2 YFSETQ. This CDR3 is built from 16 residues. Trimming removed 10 bases from V and 1 base from J, with 20 bases in between. CDR3 sequence (DNA): TGCGCCTGTTTACCTCCCGGGACTTTGAACACCGGGGAGCTGTTTTTT. Its translation: CACLPPGTLNTGELFF.

This chain uses TRBV27 with TRBJ2-3, with 10 bases aligning to TRBD2. The length of the CDR3 is 15 residues. Germline CDR1 and CDR2: MNHEY and SMNVEV (reference sequence). After removal of 5 bases from V and 1 base from J, the junction contained 3 bases not matched to a gene. The CDR3 loop is CASSPGLAGTDTQYF. CDR3 DNA sequence: TGTGCCAGCAGTCCCGGACTAGCGGGCACAGATACGCAGTATTTT.

This clonotype has only a few counts. This sequence joins TRBV24-1 and TRBJ2-3; possibly TRBD1 or TRBD2 for D (6 bases each). Between the trimmed V and J ends, which lost 4 bases and 2 bases, there was a span of 21 bases. The germline V gene has CDR1 KGHDR and CDR2 SFDVKD. This CDR3 has 18 amino acids. CDR3: CATSEPGADSYYTDTQYF. CDR3 DNA sequence: TGTGCCACCAGTGAACCGGGGGCCGACTCTTATTACACAGATACGCAGTATTTT.